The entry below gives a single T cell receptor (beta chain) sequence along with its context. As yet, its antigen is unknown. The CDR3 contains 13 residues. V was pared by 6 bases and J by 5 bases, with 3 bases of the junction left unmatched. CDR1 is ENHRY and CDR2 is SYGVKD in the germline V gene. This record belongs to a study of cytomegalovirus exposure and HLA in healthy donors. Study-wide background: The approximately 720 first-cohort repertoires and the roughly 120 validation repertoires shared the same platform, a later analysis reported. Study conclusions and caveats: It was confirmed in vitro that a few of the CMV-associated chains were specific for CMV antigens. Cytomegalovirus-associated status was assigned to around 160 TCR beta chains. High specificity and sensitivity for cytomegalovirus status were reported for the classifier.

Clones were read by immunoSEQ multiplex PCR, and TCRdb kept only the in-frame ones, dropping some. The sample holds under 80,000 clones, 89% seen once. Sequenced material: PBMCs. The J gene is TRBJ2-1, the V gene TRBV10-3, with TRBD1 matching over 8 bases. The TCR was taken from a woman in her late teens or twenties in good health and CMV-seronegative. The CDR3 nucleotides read TGTGCCATCAGGGGACAGGCGGACAATGAGCAGTTCTTC. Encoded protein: CAIRGQADNEQFF.